This T cell receptor (beta chain) comes out of a study of blood T cell repertoires in COVID-19. Study-wide context: COVID-19 samples from acute and convalescent phases originated in the United States, Italy and Spain. PBMCs, B-cell-depleted T cells, or T cells were the source of the cDNA or gDNA that made up the material.

In the original processing: Amplification of reference gene primers provided the estimated nucleated cell counts. TCRdb's table, derived via immunoSEQ multiplex PCR, lists solely in-frame clones and lacks some. V and J calls and clone size are copied from that table; D and trimming were computed from the DNA. The sample lists roughly 150,000 clones, around 90% occurring once. This sequence was found in a man between 50 and 59 years old who had recovered from COVID-19. What was sequenced was peripheral blood.

The CDR3 loop is CASSMAGPYGYTF. The CDR3 DNA sequence: TGTGCCAGTAGTATGGCAGGGCCGTATGGCTACACCTTC. V and J are TRBV19 and TRBJ1-2, with D possibly TRBD1 on 5 matching bases. Germline CDR1 LNHDA, CDR2 SQIVND (reference sequence). Trimming pared 3 bases from V and 5 bases from J, leaving 10 bases between. The CDR3 loop spans 13 amino acids.